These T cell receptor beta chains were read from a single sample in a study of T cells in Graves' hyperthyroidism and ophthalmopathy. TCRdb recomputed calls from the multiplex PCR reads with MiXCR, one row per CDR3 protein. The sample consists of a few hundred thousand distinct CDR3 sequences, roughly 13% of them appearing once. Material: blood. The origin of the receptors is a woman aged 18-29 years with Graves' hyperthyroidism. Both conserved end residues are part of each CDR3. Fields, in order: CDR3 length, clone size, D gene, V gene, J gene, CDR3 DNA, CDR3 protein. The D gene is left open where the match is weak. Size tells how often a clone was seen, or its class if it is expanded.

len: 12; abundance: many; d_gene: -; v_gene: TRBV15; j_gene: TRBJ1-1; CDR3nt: TGTGCCACCAGCAGCGGGAACACTGAAGCTTTCTTT; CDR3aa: CATSSGNTEAFF
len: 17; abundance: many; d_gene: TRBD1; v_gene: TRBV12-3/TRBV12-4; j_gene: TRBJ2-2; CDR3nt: TGTGCCAGCAAAACTTGGAGAGGGGACAGGGACACCGGGGAGCTGTTTTTT; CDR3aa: CASKTWRGDRDTGELFF
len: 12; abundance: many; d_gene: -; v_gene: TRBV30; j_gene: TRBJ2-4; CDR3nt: TGTGCCTGGGGCTTAGCCAAAAACATTCAGTACTTC; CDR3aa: CAWGLAKNIQYF
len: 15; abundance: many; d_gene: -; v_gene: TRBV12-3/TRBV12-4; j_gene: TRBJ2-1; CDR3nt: TGTGCCTGCAGTTTAAGGGGCGCGGCGTACAATGAGCAGTTCTTC; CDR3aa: CACSLRGAAYNEQFF
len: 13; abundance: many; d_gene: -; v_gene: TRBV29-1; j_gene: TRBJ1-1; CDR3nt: TGCAGCGTTGCCGGGGGGAGGTGGACTGAAGCTTTCTTT; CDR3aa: CSVAGGRWTEAFF
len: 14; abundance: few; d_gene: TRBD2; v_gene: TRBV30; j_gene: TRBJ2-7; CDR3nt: TGTGCCTGTTCACGGGAGGGTAGCTCCTACGAGCAGTACTTC; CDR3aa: CACSREGSSYEQYF
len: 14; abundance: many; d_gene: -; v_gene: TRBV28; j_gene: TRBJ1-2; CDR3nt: TGTGCCAGCAGTTTAGGGGACCTTAACTATGGCTACACCTTC; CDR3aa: CASSLGDLNYGYTF
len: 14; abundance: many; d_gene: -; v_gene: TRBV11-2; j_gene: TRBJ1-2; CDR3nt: TGTGCCAGCAGCTTACCCAACAGGGTCTATGGCTACACCTTC; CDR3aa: CASSLPNRVYGYTF
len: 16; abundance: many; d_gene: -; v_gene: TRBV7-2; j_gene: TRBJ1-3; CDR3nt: TGTGCCAGCAGCTTAGGAGGAGGGCGGACTGGCAACACCATATATTTT; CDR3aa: CASSLGGGRTGNTIYF
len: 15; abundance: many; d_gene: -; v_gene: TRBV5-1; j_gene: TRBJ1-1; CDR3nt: TGCGCCAGCAGTCCTATGCGGGGTCCCAACACTGAAGCTTTCTTT; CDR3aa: CASSPMRGPNTEAFF